One and the same sample provided the 5 T cell receptor beta chains below, sequenced in a study of cytomegalovirus exposure and HLA in healthy donors. This PCR relied on a set of 60 Vbeta primers and 13 Jbeta primers. Sequencing used immunoSEQ multiplex PCR; TCRdb keeps in-frame clones, though not all of them. The data show roughly 130,000 clones, less than 85% seen once. The specimen was PBMCs. These receptors all come from a middle-aged man in good health and CMV-seronegative.

This chain links TRBV28 with TRBJ2-3, with 13 bases lining up with TRBD2. Germline-derived CDR1 and CDR2 are MDHEN and SYDVKM. The V and J ends lost 6 bases and 4 bases, in that order; junction bases with no gene match: 13. This CDR3 is 18 amino acids long. The chain's CDR3 is CASSTGTSGVRSADTQYF. CDR3 coding DNA: TGTGCCAGCAGCACAGGGACTAGCGGGGTCAGGTCAGCAGATACGCAGTATTTT.

This chain joins TRBV2 and TRBJ2-5, with a tentative D call TRBD1 (5 bases). Germline V gene sequence: CDR1 SNHLY, CDR2 FYNNEI. CDR3 length: 14 amino acids. V was trimmed by 7 bases and J by 4 bases, leaving 16 bases between them. CDR3 residues: CASTSGWGLETQYF. CDR3 DNA: TGTGCCAGCACCTCGGGCTGGGGCCTAGAGACCCAGTACTTC.

The chain couples TRBV9 to TRBJ2-7, with TRBD1 matching 9 bases. CDR3 length equals 16 residues. The junction had 6 bases not matched to a gene; V was cut back by 0 bases and J by 2 bases. Per the germline V gene, CDR1 is SGDLS and CDR2 is YYNGEE. The chain's CDR3 is CASSVAPGQGTYEQYF. CDR3 DNA sequence: TGTGCCAGCAGCGTAGCGCCCGGACAGGGGACCTACGAGCAGTACTTC.

The chain couples TRBV28 to TRBJ1-5; 11 nucleotides align to TRBD1. V was clipped by 6 bases and J by 11 bases; unmatched bases: 12. There are 15 residues in the CDR3. Germline lookup yields CDR1 MDHEN and CDR2 SYDVKM. The CDR3 coding sequence is TGTGCCAGCAGGGACGGGACAGGGGGAGGTTCTGCCCAGCATTTT. The encoded protein is CASRDGTGGGSAQHF.

V and J are TRBV28 and TRBJ1-1; TRBD1 is a possible D gene (5 bases). The germline V gene encodes CDR1 MDHEN and CDR2 SYDVKM. The CDR3 has 14 amino acids. V lost 5 bases and J lost 2, with 12 bases in between. DNA of the CDR3: TGTGCCAGCAGTGGAACAGGAGTTAACACTGAAGCTTTCTTT. Translated: CASSGTGVNTEAFF.